These 23 T cell receptor beta chains were sequenced from one sample in a study of T-cell reconstitution after alpha-beta-depleted transplantation in children. Researchers prepared the TCRbeta library using unique molecular identifiers, the study reports. TCRdb processed the PCR reads anew with MiXCR; each CDR3 protein has one entry. The table includes some 450,000 distinct CDR3 sequences, approximately 42% detected once. The sequenced sample was PBMCs, obtained before TCRalphabeta/CD19-depleted stem cell transplant. The receptors derive from a girl between 2 and 10 years old with aplastic anemia, due to receive a stem cell transplant.

The V gene is TRBV7-2, the J gene TRBJ2-7; TRBD2 is a possible D gene (6 bases). Trimming took 5 bases from V and 7 from J, leaving 18 bases between them. The germline V gene has CDR1 SGHTA and CDR2 FQGNSA. The length of the CDR3 is 14 residues. CDR3 in amino acids: CASSLARGGREQYF. CDR3 DNA: TGTGCCAGCAGCCTCGCACGGGGAGGTCGAGAGCAGTACTTC.

This chain links TRBV5-1 with TRBJ2-7; 9 bases map to TRBD2. The V gene end was trimmed by 0 bases and the J gene end by 7 bases; junction bases not matched to a gene: 5. In germline, CDR1 is SGHRS, CDR2 YFSETQ. The CDR3 is 14 residues long. The CDR3 DNA sequence: TGCGCCAGCAGCTTGGCCAGCGGGAGGCGGGAGCAGTACTTC. It codes for CASSLASGRREQYF.

This clonotype has a handful of counts. The V and J genes are TRBV6-1 and TRBJ1-2; TRBD1 matches at 7 bases. The CDR3 contains 14 residues. CDR1 is MNHNS and CDR2 is SASEGT in the germline V gene. V lost 9 bases to trimming and J lost 6 bases; unmatched junction nucleotides: 13. CDR3 protein: CASYRDSTHHGYTF. CDR3 nucleotide sequence: TGTGCCAGTTACCGGGACAGCACACACCATGGCTACACCTTC.

The J gene is TRBJ2-5, the V gene TRBV5-1, with 8 bases identical to TRBD1. J was trimmed by 5 bases and V by 4 bases; bases with no gene match: 10. Germline V gene sequence: CDR1 SGHRS, CDR2 YFSETQ. The length of the CDR3 is 15 residues. This CDR3 reads CASSARGQGRETQYF. The DNA for the CDR3 is TGCGCCAGCAGCGCCCGCGGACAGGGTAGGGAGACCCAGTACTTC.

The DNA of the CDR3 is TGTGCCAGCAGTGGGACTAGCGGGAACGATGAGCAGTTCTTC. Its protein product is CASSGTSGNDEQFF. This chain joins TRBV6-1 and TRBJ2-1; 12 nucleotides align to TRBD2. V lost 4 bases and J lost 8; bases outside the gene matches: 3. In germline, CDR1 is MNHNS, CDR2 SASEGT. The CDR3 is 14 residues long.

This clonotype turned up a few times. The V and J genes are TRBV6-1 and TRBJ2-1; D call uncertain. V lost 7 bases, J lost 1 base, and 5 bases lay in between. Per germline, CDR1 MNHNS and CDR2 SASEGT. The length of the CDR3 is 12 residues. The CDR3 spells CASMRSYNEQFF. CDR3 bases: TGTGCCAGCATGCGTTCCTACAATGAGCAGTTCTTC.

The chain couples TRBV7-3 to TRBJ2-3, with D possibly being TRBD2 (5 bases). The CDR3 covers 17 residues. Looked up from germline, CDR1 is SGHTA and CDR2 is FQGTGA. V was shortened by 2 bases and J by 4 bases, with 19 bases between the two germline ends. The CDR3 sequence is CASSLRALGGGADTQYF. The CDR3 DNA sequence: TGTGCCAGCAGCTTACGGGCCCTTGGAGGAGGTGCAGATACGCAGTATTTT. Looking up the rest from reference TRBV7-3 and TRBJ2-3 gives the full variable domain: GAGVSQTPSNKVTEKGKYVELRCDPISGHTALYWYRQSLGQGPEFLIYFQGTGAADDSGLPNDRFFAVRPEGSVSTLKIQRTERGDSAVYLCASSLRALGGGADTQYFGPGTRLTVL.

This clonotype was observed a handful of times. This chain uses TRBV7-6 with TRBJ2-3; a possible D gene is TRBD2 (6 bases). V was trimmed by 1 base and J by 6 bases, leaving 14 bases between them. In germline, CDR1 is SGHVS, CDR2 FNYEAQ. The CDR3 has 15 residues. The CDR3 DNA follows: TGTGCCAGCAGCTTAGGGGTGGAGGGGTCGGATACGCAGTATTTT. Residues: CASSLGVEGSDTQYF.

This clonotype appeared many times. J is TRBJ1-5 and V is TRBV15; D perhaps matches TRBD1 (5 bases). This CDR3 has 17 amino acids. Germline V gives CDR1 LNHNV, CDR2 YYDKDF (reference sequence). V shed 5 bases and J shed 2 bases, with 19 bases lying between them. This chain's CDR3 is CATSVGATWGGNQPQHF. CDR3 DNA sequence: TGTGCCACCAGCGTCGGGGCCACTTGGGGGGGCAATCAGCCCCAGCATTTT. Full variable domain (outside the CDR3, taken from reference TRBV15 and TRBJ1-5): DAMVIQNPRYQVTQFGKPVTLSCSQTLNHNVMYWYQQKSSQAPKLLFHYYDKDFNNEADTPDNFQSRRPNTSFCFLDIRSPGLGDTAMYLCATSVGATWGGNQPQHFGDGTRLSIL.

This clonotype showed up just a few times. The chain employs TRBV7-9 and TRBJ1-4, with 7 bases identical to TRBD1. Losses at the gene ends were 7 bases for V and 5 bases for J; bases not matched to a gene: 4. This CDR3 spans 13 amino acids. The germline CDR1 and CDR2 sequences are SEHNR and FQNEAQ (reference sequence). Here the CDR3 DNA reads TGTGCCAGCACGGGGACAGCAAATGAAAAACTGTTTTTT. It specifies CASTGTANEKLFF.

This chain connects TRBV20-1 to TRBJ2-5; no clear D. The CDR3 totals 14 residues. CDR1 is DFQATT, CDR2 SNEGSKA, per germline (reference sequence). CDR3 coding DNA: TGCACCGCCACGGTGGCCACAGCCCAAGAGACCCAGTACTTC. It is translated as CTATVATAQETQYF.

This clonotype was picked up many times. This chain uses TRBV19 with TRBJ2-1, with no clear D. V was clipped by 7 bases and J by 4 bases, with 14 bases between them. The CDR3 is 14 amino acids. Germline V gene lookup returns CDR1 LNHDA and CDR2 SQIVND (reference sequence). CDR3 DNA sequence: TGTGCCAGTACGGGCGGAGCTTCTTACAATGAGCAGTTCTTC. The encoded protein is CASTGGASYNEQFF.

At least ten counts were recorded for this clonotype. This sequence joins TRBV6-5 and TRBJ2-1; possible D gene TRBD2, 6 bases. Germline CDR1 reads MNHEY; CDR2 reads SVGAGI. Trimming took off 6 bases at V and 1 base at J, with 10 bases between the two ends. The CDR3 is made up of 14 amino acids. This chain's CDR3 is CASSALASYNEQFF. CDR3 nucleotides: TGTGCCAGCAGCGCACTAGCTTCCTACAATGAGCAGTTCTTC.

This clonotype turned up a few times. V gene TRBV20-1 combines with J gene TRBJ1-5; D not certain. The CDR3 length is 14 residues. Deletions cut 6 bases from V and 3 bases from J, with 15 bases between. Per the germline V gene, CDR1 is DFQATT and CDR2 is SNEGSKA (reference sequence). The CDR3 region has the DNA TGCAGTGCGGCGCCGGACGGCCCCAATCAGCCCCAGCATTTT. Its protein is CSAAPDGPNQPQHF.

This clonotype was counted ten times or more. V and J are TRBV18 and TRBJ2-7, with 12 nucleotides matching TRBD2. CDR3 length: 16 amino acids. Trimming removed 4 bases from V and 5 bases from J; junction bases left unmatched: 9. The germline V gene has CDR1 KGHSH and CDR2 LQKENI. CDR3 loop: CASSRIRLAGEDEQYF. The CDR3 DNA follows: TGTGCCAGCTCACGAATTAGACTAGCGGGAGAAGACGAGCAGTACTTC.

Here the CDR3 reads CASSPTPGGKINQPQHF. The CDR3 region has the DNA TGCGCCAGCAGCCCTACGCCGGGGGGCAAAATCAATCAGCCCCAGCATTTT. The chain uses TRBV5-1 and TRBJ1-5; D might be TRBD1 (6 bases). There are 17 residues in the CDR3. Germline CDR1 is SGHRS and CDR2 is YFSETQ. The V gene lost 4 bases and the J gene lost 3 bases, with 20 bases spanning the gap.

The rearrangement joins TRBV29-1 to TRBJ2-4, with D unclear. The germline V gene encodes CDR1 SQVTM and CDR2 ANQGSEA. CDR3 size: 11 residues. The germline V and J ends were trimmed by 0 bases and 12 bases, with 9 bases remaining between them. The CDR3 DNA is TGCAGCGTTGAAGATCATTCGGGTCAGTACTTC. Translated: CSVEDHSGQYF.

This clonotype was seen at least ten times. The chain joins TRBV7-2 to TRBJ2-1; 11 nucleotides line up with TRBD2. V dropped 1 base and J dropped 4; count of bases not matched to a gene: 3. The germline CDR1 and CDR2 sequences are SGHTA and FQGNSA. The CDR3 has 16 amino acids. The chain's CDR3 is CASSLDSGRGYNEQFF. CDR3 bases: TGTGCCAGCAGCTTAGATAGCGGGAGGGGTTACAATGAGCAGTTCTTC.

This clonotype has at least ten counts. This chain uses TRBV12-3 or TRBV12-4 with TRBJ2-7, with 7 bases lining up with TRBD1. CDR3 length: 14 residues. Trimming cost V 4 bases and J 0 bases; bases outside gene matches: 3. CDR3 protein: CASSWTGNSYEQYF. For the CDR3, the DNA is TGTGCCAGCAGTTGGACAGGAAACTCCTACGAGCAGTACTTC.

The chain combines TRBV7-2 with TRBJ2-1, with D perhaps TRBD1 (6 bases). Trimming shortened V by 8 bases and J by 4 bases, and 9 bases separated the two germline ends. There are 12 residues in the CDR3. Germline V gene lookup returns CDR1 SGHTA and CDR2 FQGNSA. CDR3 nucleotides: TGTGCCAGCGGGACACCTTACAATGAGCAGTTCTTC. As protein: CASGTPYNEQFF.

This chain joins TRBV19 and TRBJ1-2, with unresolved D. This CDR3 has 10 residues. Between the trimmed V and J ends, which lost 8 bases and 1 base, there was a span of 2 bases. CDR1 and CDR2 (germline): LNHDA, SQIVND (reference sequence). The CDR3 DNA is TGTGCCAGTTATAACTATGGCTACACCTTC. Protein: CASYNYGYTF.

This chain connects TRBV20-1 to TRBJ1-2; a possible D gene is TRBD1 (5 bases). The CDR3 covers 14 residues. V was clipped by 3 bases and J by 8 bases, with 19 bases between them. Germline V gene data show CDR1 as DFQATT and CDR2 as SNEGSKA (reference sequence). In DNA, the CDR3 is TGCAGTGCTAGCGACCCCGGCCTCGAGGGGGGCTACACCTTC. Encoded protein: CSASDPGLEGGYTF.

The J gene is TRBJ2-1, the V gene TRBV20-1; 10 bases fit TRBD2. Germline-derived CDR1 and CDR2 are DFQATT and SNEGSKA (reference sequence). This CDR3 is built from 14 residues. V lost 6 bases and J lost 9; bases outside the gene matches: 11. In DNA, the CDR3 is TGCAGTGCCCTTTGGACTAGCGGTTTCTTTGAGCAGTTCTTC. This codes for CSALWTSGFFEQFF.